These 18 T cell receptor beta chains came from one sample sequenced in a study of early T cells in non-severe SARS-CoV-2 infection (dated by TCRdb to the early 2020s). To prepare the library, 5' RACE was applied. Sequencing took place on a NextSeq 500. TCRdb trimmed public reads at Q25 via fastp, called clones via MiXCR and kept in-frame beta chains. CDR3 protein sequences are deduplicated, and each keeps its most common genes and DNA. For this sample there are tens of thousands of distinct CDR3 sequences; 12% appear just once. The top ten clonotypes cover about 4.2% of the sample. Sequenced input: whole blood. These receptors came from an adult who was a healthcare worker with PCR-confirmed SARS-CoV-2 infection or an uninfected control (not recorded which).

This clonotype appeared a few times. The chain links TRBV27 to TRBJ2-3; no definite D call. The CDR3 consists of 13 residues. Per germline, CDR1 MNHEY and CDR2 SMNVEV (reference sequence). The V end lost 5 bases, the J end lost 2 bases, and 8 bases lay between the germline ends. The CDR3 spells CASSPSNTDTQYF. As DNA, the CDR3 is TGTGCCAGCAGTCCTTCAAACACAGATACGCAGTATTTT.

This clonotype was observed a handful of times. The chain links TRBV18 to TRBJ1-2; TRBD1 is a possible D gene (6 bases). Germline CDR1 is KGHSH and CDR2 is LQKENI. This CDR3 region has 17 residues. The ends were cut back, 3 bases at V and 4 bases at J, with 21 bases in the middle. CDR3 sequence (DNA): TGTGCCAGCTCACCTACCGGGACACCCGAGGCTCTCTATGGCTACACCTTC. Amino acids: CASSPTGTPEALYGYTF. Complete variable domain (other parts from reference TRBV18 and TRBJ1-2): NAGVMQNPRHLVRRRGQEARLRCSPMKGHSHVYWYRQLPEEGLKFMVYLQKENIIDESGMPKERFSAEFPKEGPSILRIQQVVRGDSAAYFCASSPTGTPEALYGYTFGSGTRLTVV.

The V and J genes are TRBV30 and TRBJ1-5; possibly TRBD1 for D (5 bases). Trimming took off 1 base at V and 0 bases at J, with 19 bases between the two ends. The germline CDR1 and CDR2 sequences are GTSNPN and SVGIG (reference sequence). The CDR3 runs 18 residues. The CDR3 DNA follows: TGTGCCTGGAGTGGCAGTGGAAGGGACGGCCTTAGCAATCAGCCCCAGCATTTT. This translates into CAWSGSGRDGLSNQPQHF.

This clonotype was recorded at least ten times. CDR3 DNA sequence: TGTGCCAGCAGTTTACTCGGGACCGCCTACGAGCAGTACTTC. Its protein product is CASSLLGTAYEQYF. The J gene is TRBJ2-7, the V gene TRBV12-3 or TRBV12-4, with D perhaps given as TRBD1 or TRBD2 (5 bases each). The CDR3 extends over 14 amino acids. Trimming stripped 2 bases from V and 2 bases from J, with 10 bases between.

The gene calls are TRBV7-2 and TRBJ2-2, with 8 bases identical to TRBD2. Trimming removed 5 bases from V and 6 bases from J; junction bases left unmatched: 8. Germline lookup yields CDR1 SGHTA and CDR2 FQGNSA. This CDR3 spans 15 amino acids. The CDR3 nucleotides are TGTGCCAGCAGCCCCGGGGGGGGCAGACCCGGGGAGCTGTTTTTT. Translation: CASSPGGGRPGELFF. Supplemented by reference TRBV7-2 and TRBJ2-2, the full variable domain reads GAGVSQSPSNKVTEKGKDVELRCDPISGHTALYWYRQSLGQGLEFLIYFQGNSAPDKSGLPSDRFSAERTGGSVSTLTIQRTQQEDSAVYLCASSPGGGRPGELFFGEGSRLTVL.

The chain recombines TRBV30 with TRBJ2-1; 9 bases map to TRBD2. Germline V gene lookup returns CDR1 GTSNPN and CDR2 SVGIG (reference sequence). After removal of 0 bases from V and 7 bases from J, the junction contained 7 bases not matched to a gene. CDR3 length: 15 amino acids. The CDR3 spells CAWSVGLAGPNEQFF. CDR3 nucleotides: TGTGCCTGGAGTGTAGGCCTAGCGGGACCGAATGAGCAGTTCTTC.

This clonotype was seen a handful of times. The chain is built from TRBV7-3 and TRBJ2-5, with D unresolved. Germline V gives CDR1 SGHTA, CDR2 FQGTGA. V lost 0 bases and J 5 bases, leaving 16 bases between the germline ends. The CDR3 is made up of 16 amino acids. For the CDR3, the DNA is TGTGCCAGCAGCTTAACGTCGGGTAGTTATTCCGAGACCCAGTACTTC. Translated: CASSLTSGSYSETQYF.

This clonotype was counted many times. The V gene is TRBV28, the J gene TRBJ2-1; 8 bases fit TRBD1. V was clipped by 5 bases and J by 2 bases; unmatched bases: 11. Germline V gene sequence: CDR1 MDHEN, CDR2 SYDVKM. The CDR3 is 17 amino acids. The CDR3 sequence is CASSPRKGRGPYNEQFF. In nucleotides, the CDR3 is TGTGCCAGCAGTCCCCGAAAGGGCAGGGGGCCCTACAATGAGCAGTTCTTC.

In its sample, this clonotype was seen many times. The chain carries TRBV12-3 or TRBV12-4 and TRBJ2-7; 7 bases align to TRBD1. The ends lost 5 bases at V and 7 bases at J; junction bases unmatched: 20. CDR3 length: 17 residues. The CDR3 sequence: CASSRTRGGASRSEQYF. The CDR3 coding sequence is TGTGCCAGCAGTCGAACCCGAGGGGGCGCATCGAGGTCGGAGCAGTACTTC.

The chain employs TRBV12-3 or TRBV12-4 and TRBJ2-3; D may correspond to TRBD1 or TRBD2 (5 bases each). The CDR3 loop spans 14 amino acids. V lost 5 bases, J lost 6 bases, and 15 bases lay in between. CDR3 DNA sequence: TGTGCCAGCAGTCTCCGATCCGGGACGGATACGCAGTATTTT. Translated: CASSLRSGTDTQYF.

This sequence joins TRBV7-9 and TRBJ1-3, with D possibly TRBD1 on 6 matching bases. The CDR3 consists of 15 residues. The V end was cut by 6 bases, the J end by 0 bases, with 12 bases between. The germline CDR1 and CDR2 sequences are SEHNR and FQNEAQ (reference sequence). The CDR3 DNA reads TGTGCCAGCAGTTACTACAGGGACTCTGGAAACACCATATATTTT. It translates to CASSYYRDSGNTIYF.

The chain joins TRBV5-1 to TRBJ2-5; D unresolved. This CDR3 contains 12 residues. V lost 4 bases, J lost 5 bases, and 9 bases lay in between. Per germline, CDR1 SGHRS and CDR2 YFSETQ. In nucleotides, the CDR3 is TGCGCCAGCAGCCCGTCACGGGAGACCCAGTACTTC. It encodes CASSPSRETQYF. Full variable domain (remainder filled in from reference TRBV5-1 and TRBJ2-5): KAGVTQTPRYLIKTRGQQVTLSCSPISGHRSVSWYQQTPGQGLQFLFEYFSETQRNKGNFPGRFSGRQFSNSRSEMNVSTLELGDSALYLCASSPSRETQYFGPGTRLLVL.

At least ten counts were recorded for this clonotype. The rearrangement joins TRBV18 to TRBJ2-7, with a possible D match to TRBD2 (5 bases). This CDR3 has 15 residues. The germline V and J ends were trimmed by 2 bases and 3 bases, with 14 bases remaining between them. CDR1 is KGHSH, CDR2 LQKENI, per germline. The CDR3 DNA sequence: TGTGCCAGCTCACCATCTCGCGGGTCAGACTACGAGCAGTACTTC. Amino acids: CASSPSRGSDYEQYF.

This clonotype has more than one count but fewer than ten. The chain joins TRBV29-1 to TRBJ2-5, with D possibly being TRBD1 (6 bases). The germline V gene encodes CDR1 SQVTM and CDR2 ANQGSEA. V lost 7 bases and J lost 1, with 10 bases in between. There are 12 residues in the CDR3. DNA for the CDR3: TGCAGCGCCGGACAGTTCCAAGAGACCCAGTACTTC. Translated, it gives CSAGQFQETQYF.

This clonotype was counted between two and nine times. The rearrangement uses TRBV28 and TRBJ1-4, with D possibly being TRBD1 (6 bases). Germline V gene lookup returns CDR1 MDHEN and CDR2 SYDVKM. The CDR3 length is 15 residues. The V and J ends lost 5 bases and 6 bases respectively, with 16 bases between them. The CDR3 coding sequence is TGTGCCAGCAGTGCACTTGGGGGCGGGCATGAAAAACTGTTTTTT. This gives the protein CASSALGGGHEKLFF.

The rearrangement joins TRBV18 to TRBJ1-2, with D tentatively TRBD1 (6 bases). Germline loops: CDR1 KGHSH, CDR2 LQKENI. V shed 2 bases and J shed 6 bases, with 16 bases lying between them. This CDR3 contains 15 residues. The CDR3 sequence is CASSPSIDRFDGYTF. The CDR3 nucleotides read TGTGCCAGCTCACCATCCATCGACAGGTTCGATGGCTACACCTTC.

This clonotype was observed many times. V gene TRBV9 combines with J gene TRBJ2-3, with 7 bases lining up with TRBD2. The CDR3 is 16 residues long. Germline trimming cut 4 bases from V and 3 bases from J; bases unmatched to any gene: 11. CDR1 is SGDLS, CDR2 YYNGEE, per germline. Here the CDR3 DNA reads TGTGCCAGCAGCCACGGGGCGGGAGTGAGGACAGATACGCAGTATTTT. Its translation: CASSHGAGVRTDTQYF.

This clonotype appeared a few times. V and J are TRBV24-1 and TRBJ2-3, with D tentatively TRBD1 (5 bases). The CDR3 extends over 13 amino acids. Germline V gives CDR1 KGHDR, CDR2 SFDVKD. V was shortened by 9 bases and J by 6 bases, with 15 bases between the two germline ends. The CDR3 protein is CATSGNPGDTQYF. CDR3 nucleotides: TGTGCCACCTCAGGGAACCCTGGGGATACGCAGTATTTT.